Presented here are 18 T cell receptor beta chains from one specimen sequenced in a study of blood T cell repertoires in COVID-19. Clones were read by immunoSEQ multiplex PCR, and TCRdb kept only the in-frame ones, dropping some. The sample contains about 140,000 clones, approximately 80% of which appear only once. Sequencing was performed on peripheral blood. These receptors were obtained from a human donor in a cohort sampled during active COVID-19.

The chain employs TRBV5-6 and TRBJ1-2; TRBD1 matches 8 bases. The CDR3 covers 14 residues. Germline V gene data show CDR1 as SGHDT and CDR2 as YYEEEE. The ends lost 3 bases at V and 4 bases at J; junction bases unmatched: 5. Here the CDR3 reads CASSSLDRVYGYTF. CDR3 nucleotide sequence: TGTGCCAGCAGCTCCTTGGACAGGGTCTATGGCTACACCTTC.

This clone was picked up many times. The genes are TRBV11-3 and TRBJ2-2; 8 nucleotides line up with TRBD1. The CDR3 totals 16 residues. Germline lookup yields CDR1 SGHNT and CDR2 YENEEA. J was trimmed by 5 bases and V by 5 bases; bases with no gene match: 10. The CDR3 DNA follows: TGTGCCAGCAGCAAAAGCGGACAGGGAAAAACCGGGGAGCTGTTTTTT. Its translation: CASSKSGQGKTGELFF.

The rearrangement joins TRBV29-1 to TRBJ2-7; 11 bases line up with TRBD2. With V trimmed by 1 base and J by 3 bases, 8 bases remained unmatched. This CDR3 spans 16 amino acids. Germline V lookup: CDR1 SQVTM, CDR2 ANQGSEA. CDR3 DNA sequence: TGCAGCGTTGAAGGTCTGACTAGCGGGGACGACTACGAGCAGTACTTC. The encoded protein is CSVEGLTSGDDYEQYF.

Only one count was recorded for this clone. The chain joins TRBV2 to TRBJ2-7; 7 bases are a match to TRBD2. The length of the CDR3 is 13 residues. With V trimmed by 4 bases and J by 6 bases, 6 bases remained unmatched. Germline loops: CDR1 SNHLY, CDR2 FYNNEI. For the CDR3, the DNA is TGTGCCAGCAGTGGCGGGAGTGGATTCGAGCAGTACTTC. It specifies CASSGGSGFEQYF.

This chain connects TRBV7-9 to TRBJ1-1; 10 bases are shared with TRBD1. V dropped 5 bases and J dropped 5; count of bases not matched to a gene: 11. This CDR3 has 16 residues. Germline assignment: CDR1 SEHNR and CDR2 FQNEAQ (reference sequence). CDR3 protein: CASSALPTGGVTEAFF. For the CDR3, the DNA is TGTGCCAGCAGCGCTCTCCCGACAGGGGGCGTTACTGAAGCTTTCTTT. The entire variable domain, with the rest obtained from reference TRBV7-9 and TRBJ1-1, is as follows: DTGVSQNPRHKITKRGQNVTFRCDPISEHNRLYWYRQTLGQGPEFLTYFQNEAQLEKSRLLSDRFSAERPKGSFSTLEIQRTEQGDSAMYLCASSALPTGGVTEAFFGQGTRLTVV.

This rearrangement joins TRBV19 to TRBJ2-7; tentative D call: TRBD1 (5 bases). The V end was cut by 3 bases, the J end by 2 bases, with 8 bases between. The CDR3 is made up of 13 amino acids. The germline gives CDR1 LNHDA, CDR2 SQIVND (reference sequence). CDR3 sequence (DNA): TGTGCCAGTAGTATTGGGGCAACCTACGAGCAGTACTTC. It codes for CASSIGATYEQYF.

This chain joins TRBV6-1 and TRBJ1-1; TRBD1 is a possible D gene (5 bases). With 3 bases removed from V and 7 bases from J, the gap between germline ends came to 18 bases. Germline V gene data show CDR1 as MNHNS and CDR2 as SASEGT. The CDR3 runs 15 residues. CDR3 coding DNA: TGTGCCAGCAGTGATGCGTCGGGGGTTAGGGTTGAAGCTTTCTTT. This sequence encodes CASSDASGVRVEAFF.

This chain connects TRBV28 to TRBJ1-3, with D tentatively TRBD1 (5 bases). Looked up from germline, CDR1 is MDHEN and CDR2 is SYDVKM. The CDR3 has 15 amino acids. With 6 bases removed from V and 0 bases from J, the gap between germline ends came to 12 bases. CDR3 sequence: CASRLAGYSGNTIYF. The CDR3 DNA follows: TGTGCCAGCAGACTCGCAGGGTACTCTGGAAACACCATATATTTT.

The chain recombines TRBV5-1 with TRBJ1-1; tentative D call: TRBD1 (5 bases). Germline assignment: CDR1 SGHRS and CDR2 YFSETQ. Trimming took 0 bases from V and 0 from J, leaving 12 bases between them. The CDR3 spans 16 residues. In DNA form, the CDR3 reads TGCGCCAGCAGCTTGGCTCGAGGACAAATGAACACTGAAGCTTTCTTT. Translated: CASSLARGQMNTEAFF.

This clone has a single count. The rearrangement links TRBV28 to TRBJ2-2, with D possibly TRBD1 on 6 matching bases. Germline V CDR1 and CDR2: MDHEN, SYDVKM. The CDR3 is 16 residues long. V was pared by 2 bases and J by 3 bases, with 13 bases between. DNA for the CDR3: TGTGCCAGCAGTTTAATCGGGACAACATACACCGGGGAGCTGTTTTTT. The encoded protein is CASSLIGTTYTGELFF.

CDR3 in DNA: TGTGCCAGCTCACCATGGGTTGGAGGCGCTGAAGCTTTCTTT. Its translation: CASSPWVGGAEAFF. The V gene is TRBV18, the J gene TRBJ1-1; D unresolved. CDR3 length equals 14 residues. The germline V gene has CDR1 KGHSH and CDR2 LQKENI. V lost 2 bases and J lost 6, with 13 bases in between.

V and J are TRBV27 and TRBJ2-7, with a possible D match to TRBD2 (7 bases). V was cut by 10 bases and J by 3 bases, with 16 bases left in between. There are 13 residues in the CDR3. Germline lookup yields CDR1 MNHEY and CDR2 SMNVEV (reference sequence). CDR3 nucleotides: TGTGCCACCCGGGGGCGGGAGCTCTACGAGCAGTACTTC. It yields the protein CATRGRELYEQYF.

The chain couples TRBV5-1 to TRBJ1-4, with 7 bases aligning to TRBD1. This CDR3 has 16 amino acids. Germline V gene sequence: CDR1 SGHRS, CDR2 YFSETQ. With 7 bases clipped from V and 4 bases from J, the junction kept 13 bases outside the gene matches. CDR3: CASGLGGTVHNEKLFF. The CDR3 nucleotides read TGCGCCAGCGGTCTTGGAGGGACAGTGCATAATGAAAAACTGTTTTTT.

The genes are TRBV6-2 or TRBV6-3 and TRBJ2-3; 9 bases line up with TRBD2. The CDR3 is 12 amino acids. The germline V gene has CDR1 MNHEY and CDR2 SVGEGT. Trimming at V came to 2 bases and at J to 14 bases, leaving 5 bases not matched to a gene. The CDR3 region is CASSYVAGGPYF. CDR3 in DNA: TGTGCCAGCAGTTACGTGGCGGGAGGGCCGTATTTT.

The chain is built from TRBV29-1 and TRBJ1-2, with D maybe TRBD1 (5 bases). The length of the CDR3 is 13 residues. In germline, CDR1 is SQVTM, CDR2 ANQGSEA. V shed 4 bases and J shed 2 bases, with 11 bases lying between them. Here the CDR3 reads CSVVGRANYGYTF. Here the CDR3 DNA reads TGCAGCGTTGTGGGCAGGGCCAACTATGGCTACACCTTC.

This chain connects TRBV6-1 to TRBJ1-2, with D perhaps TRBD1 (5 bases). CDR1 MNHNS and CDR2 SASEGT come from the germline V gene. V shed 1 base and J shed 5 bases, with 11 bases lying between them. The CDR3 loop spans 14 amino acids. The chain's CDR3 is CASSEGVGGYGYTF. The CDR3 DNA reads TGTGCCAGCAGTGAAGGCGTGGGGGGGTATGGCTACACCTTC.

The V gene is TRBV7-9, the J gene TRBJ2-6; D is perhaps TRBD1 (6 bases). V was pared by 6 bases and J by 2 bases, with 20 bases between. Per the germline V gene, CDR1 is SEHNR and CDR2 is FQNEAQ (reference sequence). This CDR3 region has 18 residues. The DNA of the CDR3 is TGTGCCAGCAGTCTAAGGGCGTGGGGGCTTGCTGGGGCCAACGTCCTGACTTTC. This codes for CASSLRAWGLAGANVLTF.

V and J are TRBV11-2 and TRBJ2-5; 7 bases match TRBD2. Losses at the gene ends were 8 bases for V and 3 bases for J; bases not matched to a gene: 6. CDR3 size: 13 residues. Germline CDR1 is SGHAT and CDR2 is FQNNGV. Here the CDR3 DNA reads TGTGCCAGCCGGGACTATCGGAAAGAGACCCAGTACTTC. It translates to CASRDYRKETQYF. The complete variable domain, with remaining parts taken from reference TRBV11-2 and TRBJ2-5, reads EAGVAQSPRYKIIEKRQSVAFWCNPISGHATLYWYQQILGQGPKLLIQFQNNGVVDDSQLPKDRFSAERLKGVDSTLKIQPAKLEDSAVYLCASRDYRKETQYFGPGTRLLVL.